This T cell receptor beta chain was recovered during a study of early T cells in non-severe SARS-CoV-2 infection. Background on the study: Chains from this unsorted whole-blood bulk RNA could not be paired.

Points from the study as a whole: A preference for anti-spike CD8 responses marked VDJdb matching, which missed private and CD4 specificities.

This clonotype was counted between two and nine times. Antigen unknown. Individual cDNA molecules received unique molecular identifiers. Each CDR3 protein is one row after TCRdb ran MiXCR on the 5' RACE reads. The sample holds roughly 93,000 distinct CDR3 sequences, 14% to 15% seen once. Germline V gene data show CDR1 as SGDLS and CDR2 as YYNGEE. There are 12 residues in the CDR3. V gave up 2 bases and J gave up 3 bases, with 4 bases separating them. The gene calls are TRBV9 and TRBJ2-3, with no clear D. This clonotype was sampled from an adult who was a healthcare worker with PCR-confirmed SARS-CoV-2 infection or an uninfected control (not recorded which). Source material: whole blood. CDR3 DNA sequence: TGTGCCAGCAGCGTGGAGACAGATACGCAGTATTTT. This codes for CASSVETDTQYF.